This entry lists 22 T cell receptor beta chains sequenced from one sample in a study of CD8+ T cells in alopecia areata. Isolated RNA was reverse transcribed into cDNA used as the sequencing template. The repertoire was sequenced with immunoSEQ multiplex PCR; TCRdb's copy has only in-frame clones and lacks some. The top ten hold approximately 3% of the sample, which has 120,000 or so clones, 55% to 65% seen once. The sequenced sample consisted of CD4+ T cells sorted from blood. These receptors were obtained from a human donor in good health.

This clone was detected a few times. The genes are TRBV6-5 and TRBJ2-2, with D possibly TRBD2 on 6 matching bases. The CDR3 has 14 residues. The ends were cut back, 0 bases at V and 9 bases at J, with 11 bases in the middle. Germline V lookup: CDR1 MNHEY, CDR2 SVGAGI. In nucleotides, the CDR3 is TGTGCCAGCAGTTACTCCAGACTAGTAAGGGAGCTGTTTTTT. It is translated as CASSYSRLVRELFF.

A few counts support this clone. The DNA of the CDR3 is TGTGCCAGCAGTTACTCCTGGCAGTCCTACGAGCAGTACTTC. This codes for CASSYSWQSYEQYF. The V gene is TRBV6-5, the J gene TRBJ2-7; unclear D gene. The CDR3 sequence is 14 residues long. Trimming stripped 0 bases from V and 1 base from J, with 7 bases between. Germline V gene sequence: CDR1 MNHEY, CDR2 SVGAGI.

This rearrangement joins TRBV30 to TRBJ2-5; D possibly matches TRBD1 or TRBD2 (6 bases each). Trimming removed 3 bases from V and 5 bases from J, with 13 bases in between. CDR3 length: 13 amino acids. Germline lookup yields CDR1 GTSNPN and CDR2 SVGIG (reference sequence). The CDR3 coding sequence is TGTGCCTGGAGAGAGGGGGGCCTCGAGACCCAGTACTTC. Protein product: CAWREGGLETQYF.

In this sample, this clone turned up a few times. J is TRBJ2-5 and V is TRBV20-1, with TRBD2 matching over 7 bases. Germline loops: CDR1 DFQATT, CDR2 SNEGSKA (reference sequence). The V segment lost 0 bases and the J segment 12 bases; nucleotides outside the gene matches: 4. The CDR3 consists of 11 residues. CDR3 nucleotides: TGCAGTGCTAGAGATCGGCTAGCGGAGTACTTC. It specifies CSARDRLAEYF.

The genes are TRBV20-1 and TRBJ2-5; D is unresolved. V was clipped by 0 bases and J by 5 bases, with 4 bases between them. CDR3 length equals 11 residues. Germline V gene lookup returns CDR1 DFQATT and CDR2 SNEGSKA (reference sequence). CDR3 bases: TGCAGTGCTAGAGATCATGAGACCCAGTACTTC. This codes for CSARDHETQYF.

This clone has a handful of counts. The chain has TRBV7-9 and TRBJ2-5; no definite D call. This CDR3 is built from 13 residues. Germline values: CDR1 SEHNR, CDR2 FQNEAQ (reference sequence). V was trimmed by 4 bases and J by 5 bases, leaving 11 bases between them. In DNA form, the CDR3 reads TGTGCCAGCAGCTCCCCCGGAGAGGAGACCCAGTACTTC. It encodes CASSSPGEETQYF. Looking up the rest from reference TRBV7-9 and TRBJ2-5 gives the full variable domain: DTGVSQNPRHKITKRGQNVTFRCDPISEHNRLYWYRQTLGQGPEFLTYFQNEAQLEKSRLLSDRFSAERPKGSFSTLEIQRTEQGDSAMYLCASSSPGEETQYFGPGTRLLVL.

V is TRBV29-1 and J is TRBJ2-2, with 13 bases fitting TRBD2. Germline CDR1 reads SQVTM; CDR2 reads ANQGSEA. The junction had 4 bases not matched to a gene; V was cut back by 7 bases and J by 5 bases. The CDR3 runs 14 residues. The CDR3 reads CSATTSGGTGELFF. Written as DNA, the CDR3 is TGCAGCGCTACGACTAGCGGGGGGACCGGGGAGCTGTTTTTT.

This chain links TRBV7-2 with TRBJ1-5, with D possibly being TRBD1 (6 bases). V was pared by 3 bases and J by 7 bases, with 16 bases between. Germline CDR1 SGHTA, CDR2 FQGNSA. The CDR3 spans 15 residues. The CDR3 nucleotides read TGTGCCAGCAGCTTGTACGGGGGGGGCGAACAGCCCCAGCATTTT. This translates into CASSLYGGGEQPQHF.

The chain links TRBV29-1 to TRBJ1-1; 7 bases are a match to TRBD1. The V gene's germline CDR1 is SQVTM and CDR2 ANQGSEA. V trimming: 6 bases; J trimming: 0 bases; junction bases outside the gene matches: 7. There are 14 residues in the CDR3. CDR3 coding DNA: TGCAGCGTAAGGGACAGCACCTTGAACACTGAAGCTTTCTTT. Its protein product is CSVRDSTLNTEAFF.

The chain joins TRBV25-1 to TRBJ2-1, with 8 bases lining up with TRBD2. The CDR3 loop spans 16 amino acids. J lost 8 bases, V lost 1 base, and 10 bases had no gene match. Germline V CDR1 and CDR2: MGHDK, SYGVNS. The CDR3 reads CASSESIGGASDEQFF. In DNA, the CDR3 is TGTGCCAGCAGTGAATCAATCGGGGGGGCCTCGGATGAGCAGTTCTTC.

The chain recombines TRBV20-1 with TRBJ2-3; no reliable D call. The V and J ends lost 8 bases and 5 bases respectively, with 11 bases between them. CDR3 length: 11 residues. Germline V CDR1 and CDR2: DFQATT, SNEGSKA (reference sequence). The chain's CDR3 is CSSLRVDTQYF. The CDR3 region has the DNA TGCAGTTCCCTAAGGGTAGATACGCAGTATTTT.

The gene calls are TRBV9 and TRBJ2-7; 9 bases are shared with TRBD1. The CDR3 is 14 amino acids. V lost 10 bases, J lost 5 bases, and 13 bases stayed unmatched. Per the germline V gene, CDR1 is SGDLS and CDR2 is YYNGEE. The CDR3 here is CAGRPDRGTHEQYF. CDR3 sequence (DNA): TGTGCCGGGAGGCCGGACAGGGGTACCCACGAGCAGTACTTC.

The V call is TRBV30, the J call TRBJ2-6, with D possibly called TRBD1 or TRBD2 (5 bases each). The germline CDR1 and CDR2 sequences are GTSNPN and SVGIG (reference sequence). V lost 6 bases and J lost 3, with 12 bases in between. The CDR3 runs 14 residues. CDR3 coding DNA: TGTGCCTGCCCTCGGGGCGTTGGGGCCAACGTCCTGACTTTC. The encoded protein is CACPRGVGANVLTF.

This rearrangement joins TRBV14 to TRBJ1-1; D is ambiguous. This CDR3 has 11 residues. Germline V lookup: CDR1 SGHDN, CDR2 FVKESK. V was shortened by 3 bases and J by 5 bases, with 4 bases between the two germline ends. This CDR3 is CASSQGTEAFF. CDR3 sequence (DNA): TGTGCCAGCAGCCAGGGAACTGAAGCTTTCTTT.

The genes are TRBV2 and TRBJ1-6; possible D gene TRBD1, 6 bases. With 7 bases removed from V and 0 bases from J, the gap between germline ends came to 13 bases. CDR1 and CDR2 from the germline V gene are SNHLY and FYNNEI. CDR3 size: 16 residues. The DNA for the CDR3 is TGTGCCAGCAATGGACAGACGAGCTCCTATAATTCACCCCTCCACTTT. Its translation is CASNGQTSSYNSPLHF.

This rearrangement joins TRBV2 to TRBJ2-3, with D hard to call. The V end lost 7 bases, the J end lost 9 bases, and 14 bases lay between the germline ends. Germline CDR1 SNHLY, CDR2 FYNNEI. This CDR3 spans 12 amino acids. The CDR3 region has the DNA TGTGCCAGCACCGAAGGACCCCGCACGCAGTATTTT. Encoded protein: CASTEGPRTQYF.

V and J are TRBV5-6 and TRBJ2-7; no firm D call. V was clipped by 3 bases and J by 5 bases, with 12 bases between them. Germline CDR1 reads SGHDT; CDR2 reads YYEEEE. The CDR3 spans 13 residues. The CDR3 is CASSSLTTNEQYF. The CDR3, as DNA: TGTGCCAGCAGCTCCTTGACGACGAACGAGCAGTACTTC.

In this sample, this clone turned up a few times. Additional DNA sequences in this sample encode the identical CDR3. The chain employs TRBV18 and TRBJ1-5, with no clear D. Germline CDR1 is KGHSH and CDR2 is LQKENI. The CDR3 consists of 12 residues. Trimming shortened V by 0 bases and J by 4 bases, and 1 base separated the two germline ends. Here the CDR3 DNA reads TGTGCCAGCTCACCACCAAATCAGCCCCAGCATTTT. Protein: CASSPPNQPQHF.

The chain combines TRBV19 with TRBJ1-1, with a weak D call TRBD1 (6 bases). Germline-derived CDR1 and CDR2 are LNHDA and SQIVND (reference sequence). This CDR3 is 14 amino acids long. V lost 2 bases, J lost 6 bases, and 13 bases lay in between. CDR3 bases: TGTGCCAGTAGTATAATCCTCGGACAGCCTGAAGCTTTCTTT. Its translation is CASSIILGQPEAFF.

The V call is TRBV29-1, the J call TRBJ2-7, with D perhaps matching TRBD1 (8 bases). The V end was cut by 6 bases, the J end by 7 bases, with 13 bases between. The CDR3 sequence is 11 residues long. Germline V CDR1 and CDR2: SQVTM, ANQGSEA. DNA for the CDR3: TGCAGCGTAGACAGGGGAGGGGAGCAGTACTTC. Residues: CSVDRGGEQYF.

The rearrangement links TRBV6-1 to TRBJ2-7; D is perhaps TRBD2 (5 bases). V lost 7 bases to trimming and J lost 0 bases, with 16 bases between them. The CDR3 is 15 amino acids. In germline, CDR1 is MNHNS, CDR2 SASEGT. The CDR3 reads CASILGDSSSYEQYF. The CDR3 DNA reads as TGTGCCAGCATCCTGGGAGATTCGAGCTCCTACGAGCAGTACTTC.

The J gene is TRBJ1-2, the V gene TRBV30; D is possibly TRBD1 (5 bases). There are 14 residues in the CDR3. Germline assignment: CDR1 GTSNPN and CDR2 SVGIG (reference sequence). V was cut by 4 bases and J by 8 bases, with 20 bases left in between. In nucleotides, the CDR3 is TGTGCCTGGACCGCAGCCCCGGGGGGTGGAGGCTACACCTTC. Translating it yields CAWTAAPGGGGYTF.